This T cell receptor (beta chain) was retrieved from a study of blood T cell repertoires in COVID-19. Study processing details: Cell counts per sample came from amplifying reference gene primers. TCRdb keeps only in-frame clones here, not all; method: immunoSEQ multiplex PCR. V and J calls plus clone size are reproduced from that table; the DNA served to infer D and trimming. In the table there are about 200,000 clones, 70% to 90% of which are singletons. The V gene's germline CDR1 is SGHNT and CDR2 YYREEE (reference sequence). The V and J ends lost 1 base and 7 bases respectively, with 8 bases between them. The CDR3 runs to 12 residues.

The clonotype originates from a man in his 60s with acute or convalescent COVID-19. The material sequenced was peripheral blood. The chain carries TRBV5-4 and TRBJ1-1; a weak D match, TRBD1 (5 bases). The CDR3 reads CASSLSDSEAFF. In DNA, the CDR3 is TGTGCCAGCAGCTTGTCCGACAGTGAAGCTTTCTTT.